A single sample gave rise to the 6 T cell receptor beta chains below, sequenced in a study of T cells in Graves' hyperthyroidism and ophthalmopathy. RNA transcripts served as the template for amplifying TCR beta CDR3 regions. The primer set for the first-round RT-PCR of the TCR CDR3 was HTBI. TCRdb processed the multiplex PCR reads anew with MiXCR; each CDR3 protein has one entry. The sample shows roughly 510,000 distinct CDR3 sequences, roughly 45% of them seen only once. The specimen sequenced was peripheral blood or thyroid tissue (not recorded which). The receptor source for this set is an adult woman with Graves' disease, either hyperthyroidism or ophthalmopathy (not recorded which).

This clonotype occurred many times. The rearrangement joins TRBV7-2 to TRBJ1-5, with D possibly being TRBD1 (5 bases). V lost 2 bases and J 6 bases, leaving 14 bases between the germline ends. The CDR3 is made up of 15 amino acids. Germline V lookup: CDR1 SGHTA, CDR2 FQGNSA. Here the CDR3 reads CASSLRGLMTQPQHF. The DNA of the CDR3 is TGTGCCAGCAGCTTAAGGGGCCTTATGACTCAGCCCCAGCATTTT.

This chain connects TRBV2 to TRBJ1-5; no clear D gene. Germline CDR1 is SNHLY and CDR2 is FYNNEI. The CDR3 spans 13 residues. Trimming took off 4 bases at V and 4 bases at J, with 8 bases between the two ends. CDR3 in amino acids: CASSVGENQPQHF. CDR3 DNA sequence: TGTGCCAGCAGTGTTGGAGAAAATCAGCCCCAGCATTTT. Filled out from reference TRBV2 and TRBJ1-5, the complete variable domain reads EPEVTQTPSHQVTQMGQEVILRCVPISNHLYFYWYRQILGQKVEFLVSFYNNEISEKSEIFDDQFSVERPDGSNFTLKIRSTKLEDSAMYFCASSVGENQPQHFGDGTRLSIL.

This rearrangement joins TRBV12-3 or TRBV12-4 to TRBJ2-5; no clear D gene. CDR3 size: 13 residues. Trimming cost V 5 bases and J 0 bases, with 7 bases left between them. CDR3 bases: TGTGCCAGCAGTATGGGGAACCAAGAGACCCAGTACTTC. It specifies CASSMGNQETQYF.

This clonotype was counted ten times or more. The chain uses TRBV20-1 and TRBJ2-5; TRBD1 matches 7 bases. Germline CDR1 DFQATT, CDR2 SNEGSKA (reference sequence). The CDR3 runs to 14 residues. After removal of 5 bases from V and 2 bases from J, the junction contained 8 bases not matched to a gene. The CDR3 nucleotides are TGCAGTGCTCACCCGGGACAGCGACAAGAGACCCAGTACTTC. It yields the protein CSAHPGQRQETQYF.

The V call is TRBV5-6, the J call TRBJ1-2, with D unclear. This CDR3 contains 11 residues. Germline V gene sequence: CDR1 SGHDT, CDR2 YYEEEE. Between the trimmed V and J ends, which lost 0 bases and 6 bases, there was a span of 3 bases. This CDR3 is CASSLGNGYTF. As DNA, the CDR3 is TGTGCCAGCAGCTTGGGCAATGGCTACACCTTC. Using reference TRBV5-6 and TRBJ1-2 for the parts outside the CDR3, the full variable domain is DAGVTQSPTHLIKTRGQQVTLRCSPKSGHDTVSWYQQALGQGPQFIFQYYEEEERQRGNFPDRFSGHQFPNYSSELNVNALLLGDSALYLCASSLGNGYTFGSGTRLTVV.

This clonotype was picked up one time. The chain employs TRBV4-1 and TRBJ1-2, with D tentatively TRBD1 (5 bases). Trimming removed 2 bases at V and 6 bases at J, with 13 bases between. CDR3 length equals 14 residues. CDR1 MGHRA and CDR2 YSYEKL come from the germline V gene. In nucleotides, the CDR3 is TGCGCCAGCAGCCAACTTCTCGGGGCGAATGGCTACACCTTC. It codes for CASSQLLGANGYTF.